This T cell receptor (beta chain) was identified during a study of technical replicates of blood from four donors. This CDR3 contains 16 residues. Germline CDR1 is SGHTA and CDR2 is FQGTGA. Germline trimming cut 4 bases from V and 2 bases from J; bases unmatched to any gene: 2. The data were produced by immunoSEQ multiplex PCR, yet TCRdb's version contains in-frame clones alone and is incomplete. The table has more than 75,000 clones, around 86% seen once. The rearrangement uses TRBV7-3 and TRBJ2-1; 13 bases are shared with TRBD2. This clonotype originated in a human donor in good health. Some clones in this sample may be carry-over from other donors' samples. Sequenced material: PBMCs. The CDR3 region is CASSSGTSGTYNEQFF. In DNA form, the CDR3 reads TGTGCCAGCAGCTCCGGGACTAGCGGGACCTACAATGAGCAGTTCTTC. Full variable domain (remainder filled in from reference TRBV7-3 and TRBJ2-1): GAGVSQTPSNKVTEKGKYVELRCDPISGHTALYWYRQSLGQGPEFLIYFQGTGAADDSGLPNDRFFAVRPEGSVSTLKIQRTERGDSAVYLCASSSGTSGTYNEQFFGPGTRLTVL.